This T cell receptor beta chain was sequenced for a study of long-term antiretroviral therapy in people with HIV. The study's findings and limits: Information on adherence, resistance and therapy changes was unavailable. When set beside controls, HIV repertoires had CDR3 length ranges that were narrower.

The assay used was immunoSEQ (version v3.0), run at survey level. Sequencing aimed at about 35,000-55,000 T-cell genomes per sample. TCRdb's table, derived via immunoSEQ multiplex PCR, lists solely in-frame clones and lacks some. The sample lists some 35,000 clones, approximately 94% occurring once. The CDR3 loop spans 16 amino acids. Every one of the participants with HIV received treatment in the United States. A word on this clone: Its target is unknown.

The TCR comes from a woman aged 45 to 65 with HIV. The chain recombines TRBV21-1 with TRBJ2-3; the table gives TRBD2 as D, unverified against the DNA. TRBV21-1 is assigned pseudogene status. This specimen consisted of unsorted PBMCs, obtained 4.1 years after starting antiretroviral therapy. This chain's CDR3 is CASSALWRGGTDTQYF. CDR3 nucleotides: TGTGCCAGCAGCGCGCTGTGGCGGGGGGGCACAGATACGCAGTATTTT.